The source of this T cell receptor (beta chain) is a study of regulatory T cells in long-lasting Graves disease. Overall study results and limits: Favoring TRBV28, TRBJ1-2 and TRBJ2-5 was a feature seen in persistent disease.

Trimming shortened V by 8 bases and J by 5 bases, and 12 bases separated the two germline ends. The CDR3 extends over 12 amino acids. CDR1 SEHNR and CDR2 FQNEAQ come from the germline V gene (reference sequence). The authors built TCR beta libraries using iRepertoire HTBI primers and Arm-PCR of CDR3 regions. MiXCR, run by TCRdb on the multiplex PCR reads, gives a single entry per CDR3 protein. The repertoire holds around 400,000 distinct CDR3 sequences, about 11% seen once, with under 20% in the top ten. This clonotype appeared many times. Its target is unknown. The time point was: newly diagnosed GD, antithyroid drugs for less than 3 months. Extracted RNA from PBMCs served as the source of the TCR library. The data were also submitted as part of a second study, on T cells in Graves' hyperthyroidism and ophthalmopathy. That paper adds: A patient was excluded if there was uncontrolled infection, other autoimmune disease, pregnancy or lactation. Clinical symptoms, serum thyroxine, TRAb, thyroid ultrasound and orbital computed tomography established diagnosis.

The chain joins TRBV7-9 to TRBJ1-2, with no clear D. Sample: peripheral blood mononuclear cells (PBMCs), taken at new diagnosis, from a patient treated with antithyroid drugs. The TCR was taken from a woman between 18 and 30 years old with Graves disease. This CDR3 reads CASGLVFYGYTF. In nucleotides, the CDR3 is TGTGCCAGCGGGTTGGTCTTTTATGGCTACACCTTC.